The entry below describes one T cell receptor beta chain. Its cognate antigen has yet to be identified. Base qualities are not recorded, but no much larger clone differs from it by a single base. This sample stems from a study of T cell changes during pregnancy in multiple sclerosis (dated by TCRdb to about 2019). With respect to the entire study: The study examined how the T cell repertoire changed over the course of pregnancy in women with multiple sclerosis.

The germline V and J ends show losses of 3 bases and 1 base respectively, and no gene match explains 3 bases of the junction. The CDR1 and CDR2 encoded by the germline V gene are MGHRA and YSYEKL. Measured from the cysteine to the phenylalanine, the CDR3 is 16 residues long. Only the CDR3 DNA is retained, 48 bases long and in frame from the first base. Library construction relied on the immunoSEQ multiplex PCR assay. The clones in this table, taken by TCRdb from immuneACCESS, are in-frame only. Not every clone is retained; where verified, under half of the shortfall comes from an unresolved V gene, and the cause of the rest is unknown. Here the sample has more than 85,000 clones; about 93% occur a single time. Of the sample, about 1.7% falls within the top ten clones.

The clonotype comes from a female donor in good health, enrolled as a control in a pregnancy study. The chain is made from TRBV4-1 and TRBJ2-1, with 10 junctional bases fitting TRBD2. This specimen consisted of peripheral blood, obtained after pregnancy. Here is the DNA: TGCGCCAGCAGCCACATAGCGGGAGGTTCCTACAATGAGCAGTTCTTC. This encodes CASSHIAGGSYNEQFF.